This T cell receptor beta chain was identified during a study of blood T cell repertoires in COVID-19. About the study: Both acute and convalescent COVID-19 samples were obtained from the United States, Italy and Spain.

As originally analysed: Nucleated cell counts were estimated from reference gene primer amplification. The protocol was immunoSEQ multiplex PCR, while the TCRdb copy is restricted to in-frame clones and leaves out a portion. The DNA was the basis for D and trimming; V, J and clone size are from that table. The table shows some 100,000 clones, with 88% occurring only once. V lost 4 bases and J lost 1; bases outside the gene matches: 5. This CDR3 is built from 16 residues. The V gene's germline CDR1 is WNHNN and CDR2 SYGVQD (reference sequence). This chain connects TRBV10-1 to TRBJ2-5, with 11 positions matching TRBD2. Sequencing input: peripheral blood. The TCR originated in a woman aged 55-69 years with acute or convalescent COVID-19. The CDR3 spells CASSVGTSGFQETQYF. CDR3 in DNA: TGCGCCAGCAGTGTAGGGACTAGCGGCTTCCAAGAGACCCAGTACTTC.